The rows below give T cell receptor beta chains drawn from one sample of a study of T-cell memory formation after mild COVID-19. One entry per CDR3 protein results from TCRdb running MiXCR on the 5' RACE reads. The table has about 210,000 distinct CDR3 sequences, 25% to 35% seen once; the top ten hold about 10%. Sample: PBMCs or a T cell subset sorted from them (not recorded which). The receptors stem from an adult woman who had mild COVID-19 (a few samples of this study predate the infection). Cell type and time point are not known. The CDR3 runs from the conserved cysteine through the conserved F or W. A D gene is named only where the DNA matches it firmly. Not every row has a clone size; where given, it reads once, few, many or a size class.

V gene,D gene,clone size,J gene,CDR3 protein,CDR3 DNA
TRBV7-2,.,.,TRBJ1-2,CASSSYEGVRGYTF,TGTGCCAGCAGTTCCTATGAGGGGGTGAGGGGCTACACCTTC
TRBV7-9,.,few,TRBJ2-3,CASSIGAREDTQYF,TGTGCCAGCAGTATCGGGGCGCGCGAAGATACGCAGTATTTT
TRBV19,.,few,TRBJ1-5,CASSPSLNQPQHF,TGTGCCAGTAGCCCCAGTCTAAATCAGCCCCAGCATTTT
TRBV7-9,.,few,TRBJ1-2,CASRGHEFGYTF,TGTGCCAGCAGGGGGCACGAGTTTGGCTACACCTTC
TRBV12-3/TRBV12-4,TRBD1,.,TRBJ1-6,CASRDDRVQSPLHF,TGTGCCAGCAGGGACGACAGGGTTCAGTCACCCCTCCACTTT
TRBV24-1,TRBD1,.,TRBJ2-7,CATSDPPGDRGATSEQYF,TGTGCCACCAGTGATCCGCCGGGGGACAGGGGTGCTACATCGGAGCAGTACTTC
TRBV7-2,.,.,TRBJ2-1,CASSLQAYNEQFF,TGTGCCAGCAGCTTGCAGGCCTACAATGAGCAGTTCTTC
TRBV9,.,once,TRBJ2-3,CASSVASGVQDTQYF,TGTGCCAGCAGCGTAGCGTCGGGAGTTCAAGATACGCAGTATTTT
TRBV6-1,TRBD2,few,TRBJ2-7,CASSPSGGANEQYF,TGTGCCAGCAGCCCTAGCGGGGGGGCAAATGAGCAGTACTTC
TRBV19,.,few,TRBJ2-1,CASSIPLGACFF,TGTGCCAGTAGTATACCCCTAGGTGCCTGTTTCTTC
TRBV2,.,few,TRBJ1-2,CASSDPLTGPLGYGYTF,TGTGCCAGCAGTGACCCCCTTACAGGGCCGCTGGGCTATGGCTACACCTTC
TRBV29-1,.,many,TRBJ2-6,CSVVGIVSGANVLTF,TGCAGCGTTGTGGGGATCGTCTCTGGGGCCAACGTCCTGACTTTC